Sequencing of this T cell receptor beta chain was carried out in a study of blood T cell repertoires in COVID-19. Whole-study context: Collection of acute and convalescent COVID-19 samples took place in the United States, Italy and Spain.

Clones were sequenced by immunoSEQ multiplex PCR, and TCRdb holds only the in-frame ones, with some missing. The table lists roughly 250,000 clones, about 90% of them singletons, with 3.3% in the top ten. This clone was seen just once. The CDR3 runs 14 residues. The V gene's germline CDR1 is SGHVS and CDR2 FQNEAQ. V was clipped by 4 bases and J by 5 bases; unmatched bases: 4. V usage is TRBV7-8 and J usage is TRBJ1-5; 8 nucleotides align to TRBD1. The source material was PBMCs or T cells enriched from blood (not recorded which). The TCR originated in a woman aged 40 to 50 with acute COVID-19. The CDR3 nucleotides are TGTGCCAGCAGCTACGACAGGGGACATCAGCCCCAGCATTTT. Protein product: CASSYDRGHQPQHF.